The 3 T cell receptor beta chains below come from one sample, sequenced in a study of a mutant IDH1 vaccine in newly diagnosed glioma. Sample time point: baseline, week 1 (first vaccination visit). Treatment noted: pre-vaccination baseline after standard-of-care therapy. Sequenced by immunoSEQ multiplex PCR; TCRdb stores in-frame clones only, minus some. Of 60,000 to 85,000 clones in the sample, 79% were seen once. The input for sequencing was PBMCs, taken from a glioma patient treated with radiotherapy, temozolomide or both. The receptors stem from a man aged 50-60 years with glioma.

This clone showed up just once. The rearrangement uses TRBV6-5 and TRBJ2-7, with a weak D call TRBD1 (7 bases). Trimming stripped 4 bases from V and 2 bases from J, with 12 bases between. Per the germline V gene, CDR1 is MNHEY and CDR2 is SVGAGI. This CDR3 is built from 14 residues. The CDR3 reads CASSLTGRPYEQYF. The CDR3 DNA reads TGTGCCAGCAGTTTGACAGGGAGGCCCTACGAGCAGTACTTC.

This clone came up once. The chain recombines TRBV30 with TRBJ1-5; no clear D. This CDR3 has 16 amino acids. Per germline, CDR1 GTSNPN and CDR2 SVGIG (reference sequence). V lost 0 bases, J lost 0 bases, and 12 bases lay in between. This chain's CDR3 is CAWSVPGIYSNQPQHF. Here the CDR3 DNA reads TGTGCCTGGAGTGTACCCGGCATTTATAGCAATCAGCCCCAGCATTTT.

The table lists this clone with a few counts. The chain is built from TRBV18 and TRBJ1-1, with TRBD1 matching over 7 bases. Germline trimming cut 2 bases from V and 3 bases from J; bases unmatched to any gene: 9. Germline V lookup: CDR1 KGHSH, CDR2 LQKENI. The CDR3 spans 16 residues. The CDR3 DNA reads as TGTGCCAGCTCACCAACAGGGGTTGGGGTGCACACTGAAGCTTTCTTT. Amino acids: CASSPTGVGVHTEAFF. Using reference TRBV18 and TRBJ1-1 for the parts outside the CDR3, the full variable domain is NAGVMQNPRHLVRRRGQEARLRCSPMKGHSHVYWYRQLPEEGLKFMVYLQKENIIDESGMPKERFSAEFPKEGPSILRIQQVVRGDSAAYFCASSPTGVGVHTEAFFGQGTRLTVV.